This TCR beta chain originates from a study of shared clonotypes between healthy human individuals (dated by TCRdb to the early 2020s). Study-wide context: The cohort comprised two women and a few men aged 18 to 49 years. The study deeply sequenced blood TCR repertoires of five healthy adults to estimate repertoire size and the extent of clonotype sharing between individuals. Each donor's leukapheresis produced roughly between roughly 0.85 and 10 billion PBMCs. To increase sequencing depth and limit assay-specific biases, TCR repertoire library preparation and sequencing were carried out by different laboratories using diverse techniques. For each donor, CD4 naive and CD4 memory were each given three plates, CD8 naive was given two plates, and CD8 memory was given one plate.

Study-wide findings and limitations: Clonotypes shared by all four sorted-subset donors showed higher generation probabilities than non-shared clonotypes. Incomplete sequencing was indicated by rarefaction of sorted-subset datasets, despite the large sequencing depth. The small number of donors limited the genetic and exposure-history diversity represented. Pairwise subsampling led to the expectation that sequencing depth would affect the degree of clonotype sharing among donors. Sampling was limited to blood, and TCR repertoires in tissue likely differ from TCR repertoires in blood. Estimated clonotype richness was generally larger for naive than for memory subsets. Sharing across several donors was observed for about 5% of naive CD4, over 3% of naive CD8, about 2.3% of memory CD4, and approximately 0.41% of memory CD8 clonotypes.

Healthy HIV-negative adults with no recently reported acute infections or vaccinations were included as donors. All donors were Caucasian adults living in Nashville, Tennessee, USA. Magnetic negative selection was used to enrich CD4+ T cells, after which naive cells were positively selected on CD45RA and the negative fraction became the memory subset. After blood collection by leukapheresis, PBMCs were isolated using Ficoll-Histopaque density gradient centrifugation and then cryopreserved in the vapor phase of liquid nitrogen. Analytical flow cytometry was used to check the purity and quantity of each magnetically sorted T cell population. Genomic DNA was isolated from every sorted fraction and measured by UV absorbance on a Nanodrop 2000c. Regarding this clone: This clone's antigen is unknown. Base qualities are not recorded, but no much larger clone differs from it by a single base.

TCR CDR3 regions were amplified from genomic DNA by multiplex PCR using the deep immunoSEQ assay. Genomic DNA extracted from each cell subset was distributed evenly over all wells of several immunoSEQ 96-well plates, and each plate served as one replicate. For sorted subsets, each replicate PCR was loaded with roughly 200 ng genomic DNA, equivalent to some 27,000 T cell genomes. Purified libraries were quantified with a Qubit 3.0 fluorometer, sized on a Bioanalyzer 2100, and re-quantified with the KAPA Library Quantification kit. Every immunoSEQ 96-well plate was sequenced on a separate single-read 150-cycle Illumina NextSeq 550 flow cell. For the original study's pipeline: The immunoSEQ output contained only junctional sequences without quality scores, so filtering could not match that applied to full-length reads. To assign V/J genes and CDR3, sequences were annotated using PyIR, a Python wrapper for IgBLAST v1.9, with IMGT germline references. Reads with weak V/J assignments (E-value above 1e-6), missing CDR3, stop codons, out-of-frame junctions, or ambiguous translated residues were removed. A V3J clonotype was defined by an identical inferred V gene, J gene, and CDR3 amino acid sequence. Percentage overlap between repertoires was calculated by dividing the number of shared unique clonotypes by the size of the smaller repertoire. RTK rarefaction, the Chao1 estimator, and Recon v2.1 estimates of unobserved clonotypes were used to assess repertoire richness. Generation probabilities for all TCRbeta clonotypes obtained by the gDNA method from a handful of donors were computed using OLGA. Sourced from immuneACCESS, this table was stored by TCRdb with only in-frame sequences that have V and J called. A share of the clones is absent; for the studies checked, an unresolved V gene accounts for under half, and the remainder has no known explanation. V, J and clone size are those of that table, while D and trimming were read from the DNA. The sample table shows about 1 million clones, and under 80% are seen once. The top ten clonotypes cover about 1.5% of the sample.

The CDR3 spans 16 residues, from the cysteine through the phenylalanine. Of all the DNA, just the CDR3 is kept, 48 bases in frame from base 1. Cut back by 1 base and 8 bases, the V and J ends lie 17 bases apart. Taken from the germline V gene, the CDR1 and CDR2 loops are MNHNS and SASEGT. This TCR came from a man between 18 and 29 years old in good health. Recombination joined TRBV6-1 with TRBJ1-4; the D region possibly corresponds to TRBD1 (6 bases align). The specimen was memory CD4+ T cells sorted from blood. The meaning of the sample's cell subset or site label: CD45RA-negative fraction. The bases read TGTGCCAGCAGTGAAGTATTGGGAGGGGGAAGGGAAAAACTGTTTTTT. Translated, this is CASSEVLGGGREKLFF.